The sequence of this T cell receptor (beta chain) was determined in a study of blood T cell repertoires in COVID-19. Study details: Whether acute or convalescent, the COVID-19 samples came from the United States, Italy and Spain. PBMCs, B-cell-depleted T cells, or T cells were the source of the cDNA or gDNA that made up the material.

Trimming removed 2 bases from V and 6 bases from J; junction bases left unmatched: 6. This CDR3 is 16 amino acids long. CDR1 is LGHDT, CDR2 YNNKEL, per germline (reference sequence). Original processing methods: Reference gene primers were amplified, and this amplification served to estimate nucleated cell counts. The method was immunoSEQ multiplex PCR; TCRdb's version includes in-frame clones alone and lacks a portion of them. V, J and clone size are those of that table, while D and trimming were read from the DNA. This repertoire shows 200,000 or so clones, 70% to 90% found once; its top ten account for roughly 5%.

The receptor was isolated from a woman between 65 and 79 years old with active or convalescent COVID-19. Sequences were obtained from peripheral blood. The chain combines TRBV3-1 (or the pseudogene TRBV3-2) with TRBJ2-1, with 11 bases that match TRBD2. This CDR3 reads CASSQLAGGPSNEQFF. The CDR3 nucleotides are TGTGCCAGCAGCCAATTAGCGGGAGGGCCCTCCAATGAGCAGTTCTTC.